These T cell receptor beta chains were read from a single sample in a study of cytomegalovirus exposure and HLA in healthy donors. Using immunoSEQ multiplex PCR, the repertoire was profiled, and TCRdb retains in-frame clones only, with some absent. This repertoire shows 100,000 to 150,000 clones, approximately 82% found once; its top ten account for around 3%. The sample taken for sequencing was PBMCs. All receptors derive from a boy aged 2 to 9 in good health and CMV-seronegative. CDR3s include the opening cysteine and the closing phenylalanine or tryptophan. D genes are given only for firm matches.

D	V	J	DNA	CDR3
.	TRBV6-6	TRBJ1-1	TGTGCCAGCAGTTACCTACGCCAGGGGCTGAACACTGAAGCTTTCTTT	CASSYLRQGLNTEAFF
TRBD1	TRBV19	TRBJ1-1	TGTGCCAGTACCGTGGGGGACAGGGTGGCTGAAGCTTTCTTT	CASTVGDRVAEAFF
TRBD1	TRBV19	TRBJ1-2	TGTGCCAGTAGTCCTTCAACACAGGGGTTCTATGGCTACACCTTC	CASSPSTQGFYGYTF
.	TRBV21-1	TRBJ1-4	TGTGCCAGCAGCACAGCCCAGGGAATCGAGGATGAAAAACTGTTTTTT	CASSTAQGIEDEKLFF
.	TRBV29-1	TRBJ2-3	TGCAGCGTGATGAGGGTACGGGGAGAACCCGCAGATACGCAGTATTTT	CSVMRVRGEPADTQYF
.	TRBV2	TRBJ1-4	TGTGCCAGCAGTGATTCTGGAGTTCAACTGTTTTTT	CASSDSGVQLFF
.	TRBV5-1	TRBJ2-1	TGCGCCAGCAGCTTTCGGGATGAGCAGTTCTTC	CASSFRDEQFF
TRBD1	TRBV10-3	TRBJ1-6	TGTGCCGTCAGCCAGACAGGGGTCTCCATATACAGCTCCTATAATTCACCCCTCCACTTT	CAVSQTGVSIYSSYNSPLHF
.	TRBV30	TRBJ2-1	TGTGCCTGGGGGGGCGGTGGTGAGCAGTTCTTC	CAWGGGGEQFF
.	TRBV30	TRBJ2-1	TGTGCCTGGAGGGTTCCGGGACATGTAAATGAGCAGTTCTTC	CAWRVPGHVNEQFF
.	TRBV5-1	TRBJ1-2	TGCGCCAGCAGCGGGGTGGGGGCAGGCGACTATGGCTACACCTTC	CASSGVGAGDYGYTF